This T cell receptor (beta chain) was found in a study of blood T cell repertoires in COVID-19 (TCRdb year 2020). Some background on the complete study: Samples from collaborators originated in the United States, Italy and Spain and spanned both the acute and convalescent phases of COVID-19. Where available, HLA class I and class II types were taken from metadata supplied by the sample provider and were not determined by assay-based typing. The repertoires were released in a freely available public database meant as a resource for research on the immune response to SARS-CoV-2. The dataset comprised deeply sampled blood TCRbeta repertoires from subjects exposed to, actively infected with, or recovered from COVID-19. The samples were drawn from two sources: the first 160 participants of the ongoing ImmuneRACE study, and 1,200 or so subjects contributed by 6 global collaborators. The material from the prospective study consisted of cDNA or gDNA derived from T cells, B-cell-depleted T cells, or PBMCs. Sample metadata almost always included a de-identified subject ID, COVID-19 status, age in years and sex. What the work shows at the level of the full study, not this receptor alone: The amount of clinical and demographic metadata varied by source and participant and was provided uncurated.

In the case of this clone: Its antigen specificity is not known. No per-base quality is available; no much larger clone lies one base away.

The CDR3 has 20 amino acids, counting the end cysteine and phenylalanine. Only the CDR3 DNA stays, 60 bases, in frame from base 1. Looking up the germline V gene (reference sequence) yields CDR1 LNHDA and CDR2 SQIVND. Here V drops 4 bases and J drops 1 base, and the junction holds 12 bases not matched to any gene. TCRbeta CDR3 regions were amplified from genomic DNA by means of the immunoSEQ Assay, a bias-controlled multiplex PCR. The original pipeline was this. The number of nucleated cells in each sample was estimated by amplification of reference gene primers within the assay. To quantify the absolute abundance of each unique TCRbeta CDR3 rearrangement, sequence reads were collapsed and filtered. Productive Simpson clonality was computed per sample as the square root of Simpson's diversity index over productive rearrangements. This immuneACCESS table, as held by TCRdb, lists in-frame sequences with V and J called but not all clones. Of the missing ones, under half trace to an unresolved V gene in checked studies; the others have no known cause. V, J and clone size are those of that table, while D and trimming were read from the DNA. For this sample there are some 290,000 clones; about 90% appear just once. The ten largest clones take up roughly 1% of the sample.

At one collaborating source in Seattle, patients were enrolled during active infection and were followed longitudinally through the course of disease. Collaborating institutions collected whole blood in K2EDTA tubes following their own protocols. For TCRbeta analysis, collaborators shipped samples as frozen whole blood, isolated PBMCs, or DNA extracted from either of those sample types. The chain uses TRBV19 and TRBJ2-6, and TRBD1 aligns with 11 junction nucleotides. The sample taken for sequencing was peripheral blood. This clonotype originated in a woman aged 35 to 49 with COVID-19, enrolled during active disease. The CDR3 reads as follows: CASSTSPGQGGPSGANVLTF. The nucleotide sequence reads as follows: TGTGCCAGTAGTACGTCACCGGGACAGGGGGGTCCGTCTGGGGCCAACGTCCTGACTTTC.